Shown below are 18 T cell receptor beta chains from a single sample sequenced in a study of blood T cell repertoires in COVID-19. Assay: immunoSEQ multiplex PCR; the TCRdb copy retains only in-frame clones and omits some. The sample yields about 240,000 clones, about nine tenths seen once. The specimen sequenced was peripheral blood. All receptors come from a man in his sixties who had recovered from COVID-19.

The CDR3 protein is CASSSSGLSSYNEQFF. The CDR3 DNA sequence: TGCGCCAGCAGCTCCTCCGGACTGAGCTCCTACAATGAGCAGTTCTTC. The rearrangement uses TRBV5-1 and TRBJ2-1; maybe TRBD2 (5 bases). The CDR3 totals 16 residues. V lost 3 bases and J 0 bases, leaving 13 bases between the germline ends. Germline V lookup: CDR1 SGHRS, CDR2 YFSETQ. The whole variable domain, filled in from reference TRBV5-1 and TRBJ2-1, reads KAGVTQTPRYLIKTRGQQVTLSCSPISGHRSVSWYQQTPGQGLQFLFEYFSETQRNKGNFPGRFSGRQFSNSRSEMNVSTLELGDSALYLCASSSSGLSSYNEQFFGPGTRLTVL.

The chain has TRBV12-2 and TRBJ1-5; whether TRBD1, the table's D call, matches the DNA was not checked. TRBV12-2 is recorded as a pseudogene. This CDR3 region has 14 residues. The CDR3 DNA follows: TGTGCAAAAGGCTCTGTGGGGCGGAGTCAGCCCCAGCATTTT. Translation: CAKGSVGRSQPQHF.

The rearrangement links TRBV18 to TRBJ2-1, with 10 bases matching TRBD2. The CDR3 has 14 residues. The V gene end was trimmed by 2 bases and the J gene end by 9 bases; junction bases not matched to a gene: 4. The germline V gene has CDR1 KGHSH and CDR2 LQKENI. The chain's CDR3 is CASSPSGGAGEQFF. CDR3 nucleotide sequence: TGTGCCAGCTCACCAAGCGGGGGGGCAGGTGAGCAGTTCTTC.

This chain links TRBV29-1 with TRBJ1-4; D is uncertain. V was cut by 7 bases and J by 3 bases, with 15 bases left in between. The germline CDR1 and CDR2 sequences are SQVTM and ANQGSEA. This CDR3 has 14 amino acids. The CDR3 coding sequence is TGCAGCGCTTCCCCGGGGTCAGCTAATGAAAAACTGTTTTTT. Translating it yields CSASPGSANEKLFF.

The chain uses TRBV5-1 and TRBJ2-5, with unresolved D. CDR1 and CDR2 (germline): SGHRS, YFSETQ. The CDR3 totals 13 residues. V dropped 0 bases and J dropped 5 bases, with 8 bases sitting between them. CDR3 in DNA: TGCGCCAGCAGCTTGGCTGAGGATGAGACCCAGTACTTC. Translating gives CASSLAEDETQYF. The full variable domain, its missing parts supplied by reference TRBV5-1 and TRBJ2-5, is KAGVTQTPRYLIKTRGQQVTLSCSPISGHRSVSWYQQTPGQGLQFLFEYFSETQRNKGNFPGRFSGRQFSNSRSEMNVSTLELGDSALYLCASSLAEDETQYFGPGTRLLVL.

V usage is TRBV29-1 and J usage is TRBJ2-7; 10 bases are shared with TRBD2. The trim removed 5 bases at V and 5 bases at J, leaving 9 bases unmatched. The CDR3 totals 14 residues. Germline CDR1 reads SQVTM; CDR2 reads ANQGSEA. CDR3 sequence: CSVSSGGLGDEQYF. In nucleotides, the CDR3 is TGCAGCGTTTCTAGCGGGGGCCTGGGGGACGAGCAGTACTTC.

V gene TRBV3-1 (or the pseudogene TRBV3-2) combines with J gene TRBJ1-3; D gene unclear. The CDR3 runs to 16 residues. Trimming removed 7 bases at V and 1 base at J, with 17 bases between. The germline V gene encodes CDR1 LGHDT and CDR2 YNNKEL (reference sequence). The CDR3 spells CASTPRSRYSGNTIYF. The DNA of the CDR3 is TGTGCCAGCACCCCTCGGTCGAGGTATTCTGGAAACACCATATATTTT.

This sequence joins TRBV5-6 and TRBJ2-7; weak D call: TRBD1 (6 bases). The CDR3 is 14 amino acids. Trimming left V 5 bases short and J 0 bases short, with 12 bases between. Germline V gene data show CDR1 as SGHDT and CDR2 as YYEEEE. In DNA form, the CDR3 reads TGTGCCAGCAGGGCCGGGACAAGCTCCTACGAGCAGTACGTC. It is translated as CASRAGTSSYEQYV.

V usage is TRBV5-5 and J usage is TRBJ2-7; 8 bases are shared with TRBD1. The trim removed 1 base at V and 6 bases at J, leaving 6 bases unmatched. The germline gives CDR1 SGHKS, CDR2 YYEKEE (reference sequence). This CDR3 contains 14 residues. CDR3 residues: CASSLHGQGSEQYV. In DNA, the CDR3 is TGTGCCAGCAGCTTGCATGGACAGGGCTCCGAGCAGTACGTC.

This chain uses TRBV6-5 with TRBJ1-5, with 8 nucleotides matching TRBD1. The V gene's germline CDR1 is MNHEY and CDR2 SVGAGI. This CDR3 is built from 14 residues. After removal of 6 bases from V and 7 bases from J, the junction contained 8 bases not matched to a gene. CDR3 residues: CASRKTGGNQPQHF. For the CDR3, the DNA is TGTGCCAGCAGGAAAACAGGGGGAAACCAGCCCCAGCATTTT.

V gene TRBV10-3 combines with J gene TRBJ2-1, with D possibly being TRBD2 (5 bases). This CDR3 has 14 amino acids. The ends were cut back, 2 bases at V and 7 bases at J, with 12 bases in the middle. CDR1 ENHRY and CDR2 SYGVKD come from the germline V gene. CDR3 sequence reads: CAISEPGGYNEQFF. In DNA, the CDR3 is TGTGCCATCAGTGAGCCCGGAGGTTATAATGAGCAGTTCTTC.

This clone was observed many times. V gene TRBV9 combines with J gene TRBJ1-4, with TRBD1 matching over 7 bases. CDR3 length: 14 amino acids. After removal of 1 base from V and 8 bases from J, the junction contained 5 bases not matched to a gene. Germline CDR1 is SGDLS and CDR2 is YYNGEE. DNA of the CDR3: TGTGCCAGCAGCGTAACGACAGGGCCCGAAAAACTGTTTTTT. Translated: CASSVTTGPEKLFF.

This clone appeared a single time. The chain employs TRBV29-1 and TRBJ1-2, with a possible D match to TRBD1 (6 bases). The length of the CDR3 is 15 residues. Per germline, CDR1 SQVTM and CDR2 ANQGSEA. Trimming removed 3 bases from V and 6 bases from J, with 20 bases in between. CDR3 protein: CSVEGAGASYDGYTF. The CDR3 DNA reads TGCAGCGTTGAGGGTGCGGGGGCGTCCTATGATGGCTACACCTTC.

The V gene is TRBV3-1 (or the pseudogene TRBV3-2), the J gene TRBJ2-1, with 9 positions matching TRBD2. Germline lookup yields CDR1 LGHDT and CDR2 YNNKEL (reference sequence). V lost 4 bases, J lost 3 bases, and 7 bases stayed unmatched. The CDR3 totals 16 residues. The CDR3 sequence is CASSPLRGGDYNEQFF. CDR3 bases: TGTGCCAGCAGCCCGTTGCGGGGGGGCGACTACAATGAGCAGTTCTTC.

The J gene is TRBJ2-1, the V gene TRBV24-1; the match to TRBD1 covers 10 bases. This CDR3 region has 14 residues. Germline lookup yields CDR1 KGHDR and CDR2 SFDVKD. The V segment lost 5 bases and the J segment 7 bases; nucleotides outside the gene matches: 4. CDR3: CATSGQGARNEQFF. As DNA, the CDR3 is TGTGCCACCAGTGGACAGGGGGCGCGGAATGAGCAGTTCTTC.

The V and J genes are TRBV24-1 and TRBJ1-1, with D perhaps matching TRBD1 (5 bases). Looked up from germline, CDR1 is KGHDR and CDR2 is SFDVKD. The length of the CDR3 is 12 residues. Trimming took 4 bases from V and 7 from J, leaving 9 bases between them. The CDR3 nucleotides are TGTGCCACCAGTGAGGGGCATGGTGAAGCTTTCTTT. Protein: CATSEGHGEAFF.

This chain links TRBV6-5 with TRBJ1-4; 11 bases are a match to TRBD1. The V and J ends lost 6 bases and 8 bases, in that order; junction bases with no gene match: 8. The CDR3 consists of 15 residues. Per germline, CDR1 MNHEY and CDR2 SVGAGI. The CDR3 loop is CASSRDRGESEKLFF. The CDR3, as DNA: TGTGCCAGCAGCCGGGACAGGGGGGAATCAGAAAAACTGTTTTTT.

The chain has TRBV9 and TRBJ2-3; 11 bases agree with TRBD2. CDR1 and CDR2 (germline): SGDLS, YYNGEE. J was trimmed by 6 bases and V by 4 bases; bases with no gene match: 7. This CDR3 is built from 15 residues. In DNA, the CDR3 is TGTGCCAGCAGCTGGGGGACTAGCGGTCGGGATACGCAGTATTTT. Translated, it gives CASSWGTSGRDTQYF.